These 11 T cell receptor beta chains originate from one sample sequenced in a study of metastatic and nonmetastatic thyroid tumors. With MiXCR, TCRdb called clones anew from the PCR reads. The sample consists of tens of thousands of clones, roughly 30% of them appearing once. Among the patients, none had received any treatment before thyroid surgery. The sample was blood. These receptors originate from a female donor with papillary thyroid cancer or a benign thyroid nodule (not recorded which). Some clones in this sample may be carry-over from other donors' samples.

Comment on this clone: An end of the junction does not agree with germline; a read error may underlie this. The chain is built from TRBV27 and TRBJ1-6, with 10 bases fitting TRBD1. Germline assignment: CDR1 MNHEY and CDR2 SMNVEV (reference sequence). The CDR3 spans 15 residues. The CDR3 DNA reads TGTGCCAGCAGTATATCGACAGGGGGCTTTTCACCCCTCCACTTT. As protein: CASSISTGGFSPLHF.

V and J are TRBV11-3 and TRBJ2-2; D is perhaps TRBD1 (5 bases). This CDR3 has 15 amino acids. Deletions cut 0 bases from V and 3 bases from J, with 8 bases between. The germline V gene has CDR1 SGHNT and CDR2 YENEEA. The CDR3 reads CASSLDDRHTGELFF. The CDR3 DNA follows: TGTGCCAGCAGCTTAGATGACAGACACACCGGGGAGCTGTTTTTT.

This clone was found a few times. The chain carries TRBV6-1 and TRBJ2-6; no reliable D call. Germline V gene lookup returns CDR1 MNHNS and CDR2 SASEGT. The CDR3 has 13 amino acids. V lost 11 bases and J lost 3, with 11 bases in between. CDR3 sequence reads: CASRVFGANVLTF. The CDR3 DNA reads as TGTGCCTCAAGGGTGTTTGGGGCCAACGTCCTGACTTTC.

The CDR3 spells CASSLTGSYNEQFF. As DNA, the CDR3 is TGTGCCAGCAGCTTAACTGGGTCTTACAATGAGCAGTTCTTC. The V gene is TRBV11-2, the J gene TRBJ2-1; D unclear. This CDR3 spans 14 amino acids. From germline, CDR1 is SGHAT and CDR2 FQNNGV. Trimming took off 2 bases at V and 4 bases at J, with 9 bases between the two ends. The full variable domain, with the rest looked up from reference TRBV11-2 and TRBJ2-1, is EAGVAQSPRYKIIEKRQSVAFWCNPISGHATLYWYQQILGQGPKLLIQFQNNGVVDDSQLPKDRFSAERLKGVDSTLKIQPAKLEDSAVYLCASSLTGSYNEQFFGPGTRLTVL.

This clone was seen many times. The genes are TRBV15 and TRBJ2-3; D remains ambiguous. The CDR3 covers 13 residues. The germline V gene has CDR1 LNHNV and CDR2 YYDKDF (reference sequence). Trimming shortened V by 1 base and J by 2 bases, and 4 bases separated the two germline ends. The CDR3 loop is CATSRVYTDTQYF. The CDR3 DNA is TGTGCCACCAGCAGAGTATACACAGATACGCAGTATTTT.

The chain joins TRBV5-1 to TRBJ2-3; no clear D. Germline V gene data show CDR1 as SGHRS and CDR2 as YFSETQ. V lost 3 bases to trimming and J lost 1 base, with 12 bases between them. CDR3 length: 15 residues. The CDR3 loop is CASSSSTAGTDTQYF. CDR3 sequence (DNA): TGCGCCAGCAGCTCTTCGACGGCTGGCACAGATACGCAGTATTTT.

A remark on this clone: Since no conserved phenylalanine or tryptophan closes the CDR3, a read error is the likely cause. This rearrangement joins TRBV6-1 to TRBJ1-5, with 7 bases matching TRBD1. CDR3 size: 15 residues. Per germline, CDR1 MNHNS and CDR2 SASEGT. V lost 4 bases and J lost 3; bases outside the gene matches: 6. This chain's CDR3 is CASSVHRGPNQPQHS. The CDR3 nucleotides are TGTGCCAGCAGTGTCCACAGGGGACCCAATCAGCCCCAGCATTCT.

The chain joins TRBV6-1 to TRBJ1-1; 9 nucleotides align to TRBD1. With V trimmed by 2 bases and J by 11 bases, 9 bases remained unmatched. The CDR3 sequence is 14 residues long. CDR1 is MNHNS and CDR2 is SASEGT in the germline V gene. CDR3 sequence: CASSETVPDRGAFF. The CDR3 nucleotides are TGTGCCAGCAGTGAAACTGTCCCTGACAGGGGGGCTTTCTTT.

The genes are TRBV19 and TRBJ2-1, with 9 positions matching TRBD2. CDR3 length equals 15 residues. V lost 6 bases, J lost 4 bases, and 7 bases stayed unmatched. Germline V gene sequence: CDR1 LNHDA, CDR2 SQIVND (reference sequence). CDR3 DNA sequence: TGTGCCAGTAGGGGGGTAGCGGGGGAGTACAATGAGCAGTTCTTC. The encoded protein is CASRGVAGEYNEQFF.

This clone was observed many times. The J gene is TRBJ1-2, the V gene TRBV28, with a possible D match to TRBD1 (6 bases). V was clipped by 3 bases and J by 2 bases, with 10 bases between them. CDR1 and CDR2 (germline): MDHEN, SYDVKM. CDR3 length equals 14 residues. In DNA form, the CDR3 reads TGTGCCAGCAGTTTCTCGACAGGAAACTATGGCTACACCTTC. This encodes CASSFSTGNYGYTF.

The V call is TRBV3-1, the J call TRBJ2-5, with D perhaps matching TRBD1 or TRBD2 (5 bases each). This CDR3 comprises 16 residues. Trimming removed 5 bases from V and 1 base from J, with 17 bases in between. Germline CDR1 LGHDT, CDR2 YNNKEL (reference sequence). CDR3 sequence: CASSAGTRPLQETQYF. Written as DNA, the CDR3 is TGTGCCAGCAGCGCCGGGACCAGACCTCTCCAAGAGACCCAGTACTTC.